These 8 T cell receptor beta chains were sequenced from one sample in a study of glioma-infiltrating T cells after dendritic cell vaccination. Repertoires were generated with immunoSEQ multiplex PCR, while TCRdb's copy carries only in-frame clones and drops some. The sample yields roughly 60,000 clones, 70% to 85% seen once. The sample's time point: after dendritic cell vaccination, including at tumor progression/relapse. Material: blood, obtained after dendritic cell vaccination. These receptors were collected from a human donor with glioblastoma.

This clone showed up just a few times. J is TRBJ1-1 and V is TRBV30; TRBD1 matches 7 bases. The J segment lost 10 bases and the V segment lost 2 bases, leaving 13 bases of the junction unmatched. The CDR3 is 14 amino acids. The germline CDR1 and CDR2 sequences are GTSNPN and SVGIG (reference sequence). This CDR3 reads CAWSRGGLYPGAFF. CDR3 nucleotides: TGTGCCTGGAGTCGAGGGGGCCTTTACCCTGGAGCTTTCTTT.

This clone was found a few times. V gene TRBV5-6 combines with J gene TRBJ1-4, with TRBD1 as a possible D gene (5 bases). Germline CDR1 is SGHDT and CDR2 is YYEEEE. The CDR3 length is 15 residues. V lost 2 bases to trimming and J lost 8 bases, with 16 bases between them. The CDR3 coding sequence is TGTGCCAGCAGCTTCAGGGCAGCGTCGTCGGAAAAACTGTTTTTT. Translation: CASSFRAASSEKLFF.

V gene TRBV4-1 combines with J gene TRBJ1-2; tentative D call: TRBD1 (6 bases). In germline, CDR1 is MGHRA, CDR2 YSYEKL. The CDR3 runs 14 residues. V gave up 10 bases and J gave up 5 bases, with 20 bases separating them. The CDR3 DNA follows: TGCGCCACTAACGGGAGGGGGTTAGGGTATGGCTACACCTTC. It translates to CATNGRGLGYGYTF.

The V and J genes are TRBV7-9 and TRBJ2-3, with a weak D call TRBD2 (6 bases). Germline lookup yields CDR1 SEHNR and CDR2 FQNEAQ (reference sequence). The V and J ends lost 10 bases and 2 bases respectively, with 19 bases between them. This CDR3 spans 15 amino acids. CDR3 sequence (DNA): TGTGCCACCACTCGCGGAGGGGAATCCACAGATACGCAGTATTTT. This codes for CATTRGGESTDTQYF.

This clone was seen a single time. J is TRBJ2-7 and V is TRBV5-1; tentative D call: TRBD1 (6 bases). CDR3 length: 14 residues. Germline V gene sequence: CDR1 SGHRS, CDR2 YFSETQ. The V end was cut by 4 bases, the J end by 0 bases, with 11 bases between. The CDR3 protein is CASSDRDNSYEQYF. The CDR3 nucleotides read TGCGCCAGCAGCGACCGGGACAACTCCTACGAGCAGTACTTC.

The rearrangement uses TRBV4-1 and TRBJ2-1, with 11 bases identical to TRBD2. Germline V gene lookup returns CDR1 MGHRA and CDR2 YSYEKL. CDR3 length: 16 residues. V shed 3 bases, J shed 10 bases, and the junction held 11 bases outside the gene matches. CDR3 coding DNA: TGCGCCAGCAGCCAGGCCGGGACTAGCGGCCGAGGAGAGCAGTTCTTC. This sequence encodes CASSQAGTSGRGEQFF.

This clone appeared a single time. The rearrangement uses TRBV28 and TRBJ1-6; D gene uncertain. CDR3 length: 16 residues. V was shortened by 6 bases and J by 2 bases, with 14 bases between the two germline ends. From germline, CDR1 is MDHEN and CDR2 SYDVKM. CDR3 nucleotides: TGTGCCAGCAGCCCCCTACAGACCCCCTATAATTCACCCCTCCACTTT. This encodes CASSPLQTPYNSPLHF.

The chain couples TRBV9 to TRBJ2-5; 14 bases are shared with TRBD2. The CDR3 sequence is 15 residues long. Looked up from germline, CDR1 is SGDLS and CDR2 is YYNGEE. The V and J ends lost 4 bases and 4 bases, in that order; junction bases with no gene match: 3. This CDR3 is CASSTGLAGAETQYF. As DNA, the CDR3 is TGTGCCAGCAGCACGGGACTAGCGGGGGCAGAGACCCAGTACTTC.